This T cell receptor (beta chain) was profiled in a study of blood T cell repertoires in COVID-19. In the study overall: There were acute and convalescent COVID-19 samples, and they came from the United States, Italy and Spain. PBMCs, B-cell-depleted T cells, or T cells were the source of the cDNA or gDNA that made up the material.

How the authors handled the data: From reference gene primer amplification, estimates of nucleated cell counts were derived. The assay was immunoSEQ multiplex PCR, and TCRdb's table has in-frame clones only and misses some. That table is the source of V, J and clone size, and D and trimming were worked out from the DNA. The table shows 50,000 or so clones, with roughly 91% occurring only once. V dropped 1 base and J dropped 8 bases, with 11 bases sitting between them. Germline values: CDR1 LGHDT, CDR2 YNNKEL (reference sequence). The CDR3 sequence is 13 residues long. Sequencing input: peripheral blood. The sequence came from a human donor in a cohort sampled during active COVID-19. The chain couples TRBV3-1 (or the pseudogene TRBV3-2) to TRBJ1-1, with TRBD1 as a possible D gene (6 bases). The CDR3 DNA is TGTGCCAGCAGCCAAGGTTACCAGGGGGAAGCTTTCTTT. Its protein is CASSQGYQGEAFF.